One sample yielded the 10 T cell receptor beta chains listed below, sequenced in a study of response to subunit inactivated influenza vaccine. TCRdb analysed the RT-PCR reads with MiXCR anew, one entry per CDR3 protein. The table records about 530,000 distinct CDR3 sequences, around 11% of them present only once. Sequencing was performed on PBMCs from blood, taken on the day of vaccination. These receptor sequences come from a man aged 45-65 years who received an inactivated influenza vaccine.

This clonotype was found many times. The J gene is TRBJ2-3, the V gene TRBV10-3; 7 positions agree with TRBD2. V dropped 5 bases and J dropped 7; count of bases not matched to a gene: 12. Germline CDR1 ENHRY, CDR2 SYGVKD. The CDR3 contains 15 residues. The CDR3 region is CAISQLGTSENTQYF. The CDR3 DNA follows: TGTGCCATCAGTCAGTTGGGTACTAGCGAGAATACGCAGTATTTT.

This clonotype was seen more than once but under ten times. J is TRBJ2-7 and V is TRBV7-9, with 13 bases lining up with TRBD2. The CDR3 runs 17 residues. CDR1 and CDR2 from the germline V gene are SEHNR and FQNEAQ (reference sequence). Trimming at V came to 3 bases and at J to 4 bases, leaving 9 bases not matched to a gene. Here the CDR3 DNA reads TGTGCCAGCAGCTTCCTACTAGCGGGAGGGCCTGGATACGAGCAGTACTTC. Its translation: CASSFLLAGGPGYEQYF.

This clonotype was found many times. This chain connects TRBV12-3 or TRBV12-4 to TRBJ2-2, with TRBD2 matching 9 bases. The V gene end was trimmed by 5 bases and the J gene end by 7 bases; junction bases not matched to a gene: 11. The CDR3 is 16 amino acids. The CDR3 here is CASSPAGAGGFGELFF. The CDR3 DNA sequence: TGTGCCAGCAGTCCGGCCGGTGCGGGGGGGTTCGGGGAGCTGTTTTTT.

This chain connects TRBV7-8 to TRBJ2-2; the D is unclear. Per germline, CDR1 SGHVS and CDR2 FQNEAQ. This CDR3 has 14 amino acids. V dropped 7 bases and J dropped 6 bases, with 15 bases sitting between them. The CDR3 here is CASIPQGYAGELFF. The DNA of the CDR3 is TGTGCCAGCATCCCCCAAGGGTACGCCGGGGAGCTGTTTTTT.

The rearrangement links TRBV11-2 to TRBJ2-1; 10 positions agree with TRBD1. The CDR3 is 14 amino acids. Trimming took 7 bases from V and 5 from J; bases not matched to a gene: 5. CDR1 is SGHAT, CDR2 FQNNGV, per germline. The CDR3 sequence: CASNPGTGDNEQFF. CDR3 sequence (DNA): TGTGCCAGCAATCCCGGGACAGGGGACAATGAGCAGTTCTTC.

The V gene is TRBV20-1, the J gene TRBJ2-1, with TRBD2 matching 8 bases. The CDR3 covers 14 residues. V lost 6 bases, J lost 4 bases, and 8 bases stayed unmatched. The germline V gene encodes CDR1 DFQATT and CDR2 SNEGSKA (reference sequence). The CDR3 region is CSAPQIAGYNEQFF. CDR3 DNA: TGCAGTGCCCCCCAGATAGCGGGGTACAATGAGCAGTTCTTC.

This clonotype was seen only a few times. J is TRBJ1-2 and V is TRBV28, with D hard to call. The CDR3 sequence is 13 residues long. CDR1 is MDHEN, CDR2 SYDVKM, per germline. The V end was cut by 3 bases, the J end by 4 bases, with 9 bases between. This CDR3 is CASSLALLYGYTF. The CDR3 DNA reads TGTGCCAGCAGTTTGGCCCTGCTCTATGGCTACACCTTC.

This chain joins TRBV2 and TRBJ2-7, with 11 nucleotides matching TRBD1. This CDR3 region has 14 residues. The V gene end was trimmed by 7 bases and the J gene end by 3 bases; junction bases not matched to a gene: 5. Germline values: CDR1 SNHLY, CDR2 FYNNEI. As DNA, the CDR3 is TGTGCCAGCAATTCGGGGACAGGGGGCTACGAGCAGTACTTC. Protein sequence: CASNSGTGGYEQYF.

The CDR3: CASSADRFNEQFF. The CDR3 region has the DNA TGTGCCAGCAGCGCGGACAGGTTCAATGAGCAGTTCTTC. The V call is TRBV7-2, the J call TRBJ2-1; 7 bases are a match to TRBD1. Germline-derived CDR1 and CDR2 are SGHTA and FQGNSA. Germline trimming cut 5 bases from V and 6 bases from J; bases unmatched to any gene: 4. This CDR3 has 13 residues.

The chain couples TRBV7-2 to TRBJ2-5; D may be TRBD2 (5 bases). This CDR3 is built from 16 residues. V lost 1 base and J 4 bases, leaving 16 bases between the germline ends. The germline V gene has CDR1 SGHTA and CDR2 FQGNSA. The CDR3 protein is CASSLVVSLAGETQYF. For the CDR3, the DNA is TGTGCCAGCAGCTTAGTGGTATCGTTGGCGGGAGAGACCCAGTACTTC.